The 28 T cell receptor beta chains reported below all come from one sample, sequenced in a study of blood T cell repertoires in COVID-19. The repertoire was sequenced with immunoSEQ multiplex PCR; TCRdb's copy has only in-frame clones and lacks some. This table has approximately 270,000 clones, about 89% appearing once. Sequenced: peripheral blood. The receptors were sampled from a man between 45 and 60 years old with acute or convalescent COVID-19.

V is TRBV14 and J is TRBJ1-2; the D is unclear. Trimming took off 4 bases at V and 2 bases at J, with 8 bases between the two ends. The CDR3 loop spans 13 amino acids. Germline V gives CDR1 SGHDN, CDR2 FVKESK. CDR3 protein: CASSPSLNYGYTF. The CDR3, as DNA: TGTGCCAGCAGCCCTAGTCTAAACTATGGCTACACCTTC.

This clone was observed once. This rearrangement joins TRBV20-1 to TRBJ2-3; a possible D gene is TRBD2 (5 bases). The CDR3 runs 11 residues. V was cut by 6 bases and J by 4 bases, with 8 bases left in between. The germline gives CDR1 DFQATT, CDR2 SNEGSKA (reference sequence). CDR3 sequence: CSASRADTQYF. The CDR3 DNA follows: TGCAGTGCCTCGAGGGCAGATACGCAGTATTTT.

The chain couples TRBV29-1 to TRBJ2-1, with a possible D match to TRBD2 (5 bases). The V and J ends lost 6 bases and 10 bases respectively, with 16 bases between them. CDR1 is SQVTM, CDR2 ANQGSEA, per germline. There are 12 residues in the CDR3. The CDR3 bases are TGCAGCGTACGCAAGGGCGGGCAGGAGCAGTTCTTC. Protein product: CSVRKGGQEQFF.

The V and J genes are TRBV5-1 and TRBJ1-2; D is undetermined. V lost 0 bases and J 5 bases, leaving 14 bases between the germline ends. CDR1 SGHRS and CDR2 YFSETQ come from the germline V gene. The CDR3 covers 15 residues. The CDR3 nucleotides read TGCGCCAGCAGCTTGGATCCGTGGGAGGAGTATGGCTACACCTTC. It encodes CASSLDPWEEYGYTF.

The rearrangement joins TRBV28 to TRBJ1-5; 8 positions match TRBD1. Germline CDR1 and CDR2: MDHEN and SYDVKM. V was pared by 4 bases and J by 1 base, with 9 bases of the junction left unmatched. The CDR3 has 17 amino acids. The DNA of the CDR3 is TGTGCCAGCAGTTACACCAGGGGGCGCGGGAGCAATCAGCCCCAGCATTTT. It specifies CASSYTRGRGSNQPQHF.

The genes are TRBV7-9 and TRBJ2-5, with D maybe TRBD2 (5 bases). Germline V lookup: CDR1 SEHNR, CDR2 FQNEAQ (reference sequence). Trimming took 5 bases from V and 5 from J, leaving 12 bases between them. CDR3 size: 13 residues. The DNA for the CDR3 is TGTGCCAGCAGCAAAGACGGCGGGGAGACCCAGTACTTC. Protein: CASSKDGGETQYF.

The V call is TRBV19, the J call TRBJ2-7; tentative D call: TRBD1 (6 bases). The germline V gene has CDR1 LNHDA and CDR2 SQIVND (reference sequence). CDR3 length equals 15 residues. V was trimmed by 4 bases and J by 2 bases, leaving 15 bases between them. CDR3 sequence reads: CASSTSRDTPYEQYF. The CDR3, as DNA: TGTGCCAGTAGTACGTCCCGGGACACCCCCTACGAGCAGTACTTC.

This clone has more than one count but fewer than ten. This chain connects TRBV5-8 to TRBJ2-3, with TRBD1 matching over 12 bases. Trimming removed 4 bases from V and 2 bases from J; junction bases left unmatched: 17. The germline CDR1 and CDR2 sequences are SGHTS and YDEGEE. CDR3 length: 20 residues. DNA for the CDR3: TGTGCCAGCAGCCGTGGGGACAGGGGGCAAGCGCGGGGAGACACAGATACGCAGTATTTT. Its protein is CASSRGDRGQARGDTDTQYF. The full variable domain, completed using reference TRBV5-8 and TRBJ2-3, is EAGVTQSPTHLIKTRGQQATLRCSPISGHTSVYWYQQALGLGLQFLLWYDEGEERNRGNFPPRFSGRQFPNYSSELNVNALELEDSALYLCASSRGDRGQARGDTDTQYFGPGTRLTVL.

The CDR3 DNA sequence: TGCGCCAGCAGCGCTAGAATTCAAGAGACCCAGTACTTC. The encoded protein is CASSARIQETQYF. This chain uses TRBV5-1 with TRBJ2-5; no definite D call. Trimming left V 4 bases short and J 2 bases short, with 9 bases between. CDR3 length equals 13 residues. CDR1 is SGHRS, CDR2 YFSETQ, per germline.

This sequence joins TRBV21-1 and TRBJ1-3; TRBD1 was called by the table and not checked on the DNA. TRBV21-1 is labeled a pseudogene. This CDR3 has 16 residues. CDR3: CASSSRDRGLRNTIYF. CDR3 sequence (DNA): TGTGCCAGCAGCAGCCGGGACAGGGGGCTTCGAAACACCATATATTTT.

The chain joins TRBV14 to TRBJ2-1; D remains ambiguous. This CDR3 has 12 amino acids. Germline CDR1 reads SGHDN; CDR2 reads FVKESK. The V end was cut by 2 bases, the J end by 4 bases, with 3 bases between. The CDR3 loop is CASSQQYNEQFF. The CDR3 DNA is TGTGCCAGCAGCCAACAGTACAATGAGCAGTTCTTC. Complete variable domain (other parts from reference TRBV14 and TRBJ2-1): EAGVTQFPSHSVIEKGQTVTLRCDPISGHDNLYWYRRVMGKEIKFLLHFVKESKQDESGMPNNRFLAERTGGTYSTLKVQPAELEDSGVYFCASSQQYNEQFFGPGTRLTVL.

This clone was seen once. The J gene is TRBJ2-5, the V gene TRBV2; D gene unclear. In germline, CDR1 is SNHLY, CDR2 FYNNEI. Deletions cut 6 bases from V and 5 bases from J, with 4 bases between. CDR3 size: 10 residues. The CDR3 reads CASSSETQYF. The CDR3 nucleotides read TGTGCCAGCAGCTCGGAGACCCAGTACTTC. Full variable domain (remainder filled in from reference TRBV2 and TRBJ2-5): EPEVTQTPSHQVTQMGQEVILRCVPISNHLYFYWYRQILGQKVEFLVSFYNNEISEKSEIFDDQFSVERPDGSNFTLKIRSTKLEDSAMYFCASSSETQYFGPGTRLLVL.

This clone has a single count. The chain's CDR3 is CASSFAVTRDRSTDTQYF. CDR3 nucleotide sequence: TGTGCCAGCAGCTTCGCCGTTACTAGGGACAGGAGCACAGATACGCAGTATTTT. The chain couples TRBV7-2 to TRBJ2-3; 8 bases match TRBD1. Trimming removed 3 bases from V and 0 bases from J; junction bases left unmatched: 11. From germline, CDR1 is SGHTA and CDR2 FQGNSA. This CDR3 is 18 amino acids long.

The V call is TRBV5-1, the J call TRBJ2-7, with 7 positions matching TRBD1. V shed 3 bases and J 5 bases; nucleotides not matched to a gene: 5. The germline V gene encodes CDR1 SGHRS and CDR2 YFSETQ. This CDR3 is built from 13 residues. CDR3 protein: CASSWRQGDEQYF. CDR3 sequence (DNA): TGCGCCAGCAGCTGGCGACAGGGCGACGAGCAGTACTTC.

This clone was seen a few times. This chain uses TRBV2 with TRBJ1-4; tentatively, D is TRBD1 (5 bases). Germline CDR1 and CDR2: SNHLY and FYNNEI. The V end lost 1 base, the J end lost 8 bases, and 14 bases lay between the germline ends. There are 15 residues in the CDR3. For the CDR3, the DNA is TGTGCCAGCAGTGAAGGCGTGACAGCAAGGGAAAAACTGTTTTTT. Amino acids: CASSEGVTAREKLFF.

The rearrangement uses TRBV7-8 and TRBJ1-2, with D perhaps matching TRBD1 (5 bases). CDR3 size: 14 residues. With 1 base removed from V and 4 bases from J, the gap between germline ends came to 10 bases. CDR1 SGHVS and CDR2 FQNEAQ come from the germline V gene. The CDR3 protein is CASSLEAGTYGYTF. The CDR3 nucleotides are TGTGCCAGCAGCTTAGAGGCGGGGACCTATGGCTACACCTTC.

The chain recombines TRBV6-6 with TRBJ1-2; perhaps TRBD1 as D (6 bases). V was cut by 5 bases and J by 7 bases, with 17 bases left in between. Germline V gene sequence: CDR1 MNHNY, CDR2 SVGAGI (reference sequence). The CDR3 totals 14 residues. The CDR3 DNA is TGTGCCAGCAGTCCGACGGGGGGGGCGGCTGGCTACACCTTC. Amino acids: CASSPTGGAAGYTF.

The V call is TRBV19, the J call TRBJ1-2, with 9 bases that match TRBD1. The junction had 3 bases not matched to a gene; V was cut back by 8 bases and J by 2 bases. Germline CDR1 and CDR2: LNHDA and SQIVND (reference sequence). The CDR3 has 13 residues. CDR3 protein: CASGQGINYGYTF. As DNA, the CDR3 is TGTGCCAGTGGACAGGGGATCAACTATGGCTACACCTTC. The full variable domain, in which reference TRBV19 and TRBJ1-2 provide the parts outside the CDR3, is DGGITQSPKYLFRKEGQNVTLSCEQNLNHDAMYWYRQDPGQGLRLIYYSQIVNDFQKGDIAEGYSVSREKKESFPLTVTSAQKNPTAFYLCASGQGINYGYTFGSGTRLTVV.

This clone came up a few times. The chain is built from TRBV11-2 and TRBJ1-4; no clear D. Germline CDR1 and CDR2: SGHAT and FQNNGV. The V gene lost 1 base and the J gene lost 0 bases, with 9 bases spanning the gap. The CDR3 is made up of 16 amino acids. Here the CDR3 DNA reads TGTGCCAGCAGCTTAGGCAGGCTTGCAACTAATGAAAAACTGTTTTTT. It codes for CASSLGRLATNEKLFF.

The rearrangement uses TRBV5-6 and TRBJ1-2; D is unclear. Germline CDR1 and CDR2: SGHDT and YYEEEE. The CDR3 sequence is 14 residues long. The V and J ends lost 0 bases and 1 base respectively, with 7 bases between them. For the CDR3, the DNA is TGTGCCAGCAGCTTGGACAGCTATAACTATGGCTACACCTTC. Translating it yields CASSLDSYNYGYTF.

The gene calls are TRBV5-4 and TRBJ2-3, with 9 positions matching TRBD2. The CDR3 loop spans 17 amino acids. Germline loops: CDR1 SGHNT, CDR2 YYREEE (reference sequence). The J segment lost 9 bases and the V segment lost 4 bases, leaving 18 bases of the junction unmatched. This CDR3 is CASSPSGLRGGVGTQYF. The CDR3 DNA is TGTGCCAGCAGCCCGTCAGGGTTGCGGGGGGGCGTAGGAACGCAGTATTTT.

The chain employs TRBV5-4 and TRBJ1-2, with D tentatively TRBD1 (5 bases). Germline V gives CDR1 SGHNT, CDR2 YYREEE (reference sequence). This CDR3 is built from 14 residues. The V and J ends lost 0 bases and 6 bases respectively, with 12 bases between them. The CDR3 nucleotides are TGTGCCAGCAGCTTGGACAGGTGGGTCCATGGCTACACCTTC. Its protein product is CASSLDRWVHGYTF.

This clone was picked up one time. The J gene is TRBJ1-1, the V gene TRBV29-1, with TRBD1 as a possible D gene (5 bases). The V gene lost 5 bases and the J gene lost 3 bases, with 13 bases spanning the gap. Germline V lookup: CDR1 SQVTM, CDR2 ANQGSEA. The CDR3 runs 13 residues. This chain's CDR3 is CSVNWEGHTEAFF. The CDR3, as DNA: TGCAGCGTTAACTGGGAGGGGCACACTGAAGCTTTCTTT.

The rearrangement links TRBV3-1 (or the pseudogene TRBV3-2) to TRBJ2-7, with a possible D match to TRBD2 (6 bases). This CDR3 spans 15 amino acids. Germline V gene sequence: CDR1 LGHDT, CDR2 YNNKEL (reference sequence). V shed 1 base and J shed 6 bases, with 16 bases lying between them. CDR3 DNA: TGTGCCAGCAGCCAAGGGACCCAGGAGGGAGGCGAGCAGTACTTC. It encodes CASSQGTQEGGEQYF.

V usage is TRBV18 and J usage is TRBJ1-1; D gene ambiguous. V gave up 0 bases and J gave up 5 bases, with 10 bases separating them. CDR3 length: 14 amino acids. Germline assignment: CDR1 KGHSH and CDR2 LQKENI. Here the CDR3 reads CASSPPWGGTEAFF. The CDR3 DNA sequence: TGTGCCAGCTCACCACCGTGGGGAGGTACTGAAGCTTTCTTT.

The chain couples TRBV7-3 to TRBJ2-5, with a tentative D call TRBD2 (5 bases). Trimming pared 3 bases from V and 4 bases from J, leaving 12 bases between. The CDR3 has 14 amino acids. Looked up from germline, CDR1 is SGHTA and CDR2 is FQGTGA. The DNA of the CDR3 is TGTGCCAGCAGCTTTGAGGGCGCCGGAGAGACCCAGTACTTC. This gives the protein CASSFEGAGETQYF.

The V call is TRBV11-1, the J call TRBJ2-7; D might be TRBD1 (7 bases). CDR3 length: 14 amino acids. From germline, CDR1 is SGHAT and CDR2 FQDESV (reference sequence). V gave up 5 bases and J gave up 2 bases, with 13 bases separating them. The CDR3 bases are TGTGCCAGCAGCGCTGCGGGACAGACCTACGAGCAGTACTTC. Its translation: CASSAAGQTYEQYF.

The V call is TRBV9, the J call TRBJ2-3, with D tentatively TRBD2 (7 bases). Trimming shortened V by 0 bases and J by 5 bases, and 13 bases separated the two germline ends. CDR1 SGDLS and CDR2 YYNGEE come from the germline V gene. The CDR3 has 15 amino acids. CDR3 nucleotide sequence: TGTGCCAGCAGCGTAGGCCGGGGGGCTTTAGATACGCAGTATTTT. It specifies CASSVGRGALDTQYF.